The rows below give T cell receptor beta chains drawn from one sample of a study of cytomegalovirus exposure and HLA in healthy donors. TCRdb's copy holds only in-frame clones and misses some; the assay was immunoSEQ multiplex PCR. Of 90,000 to 110,000 clones detected, 83% appear once; the ten largest clones hold about 6.3%. Sequenced sample: PBMCs. The receptors come from a man between 18 and 35 years old in good health and CMV-seronegative. Each CDR3 is given with its conserved first and last residue. D genes are given only for firm matches. Clone size is stated in some rows and not others, as once, few, many or a class when expanded.

clone_size j_call d_call v_call cdr3_aa cdr3_nt
. TRBJ2-1 . TRBV5-1 CASRLPTRDEQFF TGCGCCAGCAGGTTACCTACTAGAGATGAGCAGTTCTTC
. TRBJ1-4 . TRBV29-1 CSVTREEEKLFF TGCAGCGTGACGCGGGAAGAGGAAAAACTGTTTTTT
. TRBJ2-1 . TRBV9 CASSTTGISNEQFF TGTGCCAGCAGCACAACAGGGATTAGCAATGAGCAGTTCTTC
. TRBJ2-7 . TRBV11-1 CASSTQGYEQYF TGTGCCAGCAGTACACAGGGATATGAGCAGTACTTC
once TRBJ2-6 TRBD1 TRBV7-9 CASSSGQQPFSGANVLTF TGTGCCAGCAGCTCGGGACAGCAACCCTTCTCTGGGGCCAACGTCCTGACTTTC
once TRBJ2-7 . TRBV30 CAWSEGGYYEQYF TGTGCCTGGAGTGAGGGGGGGTACTACGAGCAGTACTTC
. TRBJ2-1 TRBD1 TRBV6-5 CASSYSTGGFYNEQFF TGTGCCAGCAGTTACTCGACAGGGGGCTTCTACAATGAGCAGTTCTTC
. TRBJ2-1 TRBD2 TRBV29-1 CSAAPLAGGEYNEQFF TGCAGCGCCGCACCTCTAGCGGGGGGAGAATACAATGAGCAGTTCTTC
. TRBJ2-5 . TRBV6-1 CASSEVRQVKEQYF TGTGCCAGCAGTGAAGTCAGACAGGTTAAAGAGCAGTACTTC
. TRBJ2-3 TRBD2 TRBV10-3 CAISGTSGRATDTQYF TGTGCCATCAGTGGGACTAGCGGGAGGGCCACAGATACGCAGTATTTT
. TRBJ1-1 TRBD1 TRBV6-5 CASSYSRAGGTEAFF TGTGCCAGCAGTTACTCGAGGGCAGGGGGGACTGAAGCTTTCTTT
. TRBJ2-3 . TRBV4-1 CASSQDGGGSLADTQYF TGCGCCAGCAGCCAAGATGGTGGCGGGTCCTTGGCAGATACGCAGTATTTT
. TRBJ1-3 . TRBV28 CASSGSGARNTIYF TGTGCCAGCAGTGGGTCGGGAGCCAGAAACACCATATATTTT
once TRBJ1-5 . TRBV28 CAATGGNQPQHF TGTGCCGCAACGGGTGGCAATCAGCCCCAGCATTTT
. TRBJ2-3 TRBD1 TRBV30 CASSGDRGTDTQYF TGTGCCTCGTCCGGGGACAGGGGCACAGATACGCAGTATTTT
. TRBJ2-1 TRBD1 TRBV5-6 CASSLAPRGHEQFF TGTGCCAGCAGCTTGGCCCCTAGGGGGCATGAGCAGTTCTTC
. TRBJ1-1 . TRBV18 CASSPGLMNTEAFF TGTGCCAGCTCACCGGGACTGATGAACACTGAAGCTTTCTTT
. TRBJ1-5 TRBD1 TRBV2 CASSRQGGNQPQHF TGTGCCAGCAGTCGACAGGGAGGAAATCAGCCCCAGCATTTT
. TRBJ2-7 TRBD2 TRBV27 CASSRLSGRIPHEQYF TGTGCCAGCAGCCGTCTCAGCGGGAGGATCCCCCACGAGCAGTACTTC
. TRBJ2-7 . TRBV19 CATSRGGFNEQYF TGTGCCACCTCAAGGGGGGGCTTTAACGAGCAGTACTTC
. TRBJ2-3 . TRBV7-2 CASSVTGTNTDTQYF TGTGCCAGCAGCGTTACCGGGACAAATACAGATACGCAGTATTTT
. TRBJ2-3 . TRBV27 CASRAGQITDTQYF TGTGCCAGCAGGGCGGGACAGATCACAGATACGCAGTATTTT
. TRBJ1-2 . TRBV10-3 CAIKAEFYGYTF TGTGCCATCAAGGCGGAATTCTATGGCTACACCTTC
. TRBJ2-3 TRBD1 TRBV25-1 CASSEFGTDGTDTQYF TGTGCCAGCAGTGAATTTGGGACAGACGGCACAGATACGCAGTATTTT
once TRBJ2-2 TRBD1 TRBV5-1 CASSLGTTGQVKTGELFF TGCGCCAGCAGCTTGGGGACGACGGGACAGGTGAAGACCGGGGAGCTGTTTTTT
. TRBJ1-1 . TRBV7-9 CASSLPGVRTEAFF TGTGCCAGCAGCTTACCGGGAGTTAGGACTGAAGCTTTCTTT
. TRBJ1-1 TRBD1 TRBV6-1 CASSPQGANTEAFF TGTGCCAGCAGCCCTCAGGGGGCAAACACTGAAGCTTTCTTT
. TRBJ2-7 TRBD1 TRBV29-1 CSVLRDRGHYEQYF TGCAGCGTACTCCGGGACAGGGGGCATTACGAGCAGTACTTC
. TRBJ2-7 TRBD1 TRBV13 CASSPYTGGLYEQYF TGTGCCAGCAGCCCATACACAGGGGGTCTCTACGAGCAGTACTTC
. TRBJ2-2 . TRBV7-8 CASSLGPGVGGELFF TGTGCCAGCAGCTTAGGACCGGGTGTGGGCGGGGAGCTGTTTTTT
. TRBJ1-2 . TRBV14 CASSQVLLMEGRDYGYTF TGTGCCAGCAGCCAAGTTCTTTTGATGGAGGGACGGGACTATGGCTACACCTTC
. TRBJ1-4 . TRBV7-2 CASSLSVTATNEKLFF TGTGCCAGCAGCTTATCAGTGACTGCAACTAATGAAAAACTGTTTTTT
. TRBJ1-2 . TRBV4-1 CASSQEGEGTNYGYTF TGCGCCAGCAGCCAAGAGGGGGAGGGAACTAACTATGGCTACACCTTC
. TRBJ2-7 . TRBV2 CASSGGQGSTYEQYF TGTGCCAGCAGTGGGGGGCAGGGCTCCACCTACGAGCAGTACTTC
few TRBJ2-2 TRBD2 TRBV5-1 CASSSGTSRNGELFF TGCGCCAGCAGCTCCGGGACTAGCCGGAACGGGGAGCTGTTTTTT
. TRBJ2-3 TRBD2 TRBV6-5 CASRPGLAVTDTQYF TGTGCCAGCAGACCGGGACTAGCGGTCACAGATACGCAGTATTTT
. TRBJ2-6 TRBD1 TRBV11-3 CASSPRSGQENWGANVLTF TGTGCCAGCAGCCCCCGAAGCGGACAGGAGAACTGGGGGGCCAACGTCCTGACTTTC
. TRBJ1-3 . TRBV11-2 CASSQWAGSGNTIYF TGTGCCAGCAGCCAGTGGGCGGGGTCTGGAAACACCATATATTTT
few TRBJ2-2 TRBD2 TRBV6-1 CASSERPGGEGGELFF TGTGCCAGCAGTGAACGTCCCGGGGGGGAGGGCGGGGAGCTGTTTTTT
. TRBJ2-1 TRBD2 TRBV7-2 CASSASGRASYNEQFF TGTGCCAGCAGCGCTAGCGGGAGGGCCTCCTACAATGAGCAGTTCTTC
. TRBJ2-5 . TRBV7-2 CASSLALAQETQYF TGTGCCAGCAGCTTAGCCTTGGCCCAAGAGACCCAGTACTTC
. TRBJ2-2 . TRBV7-9 CSSSLVSTGELFF TGTTCCAGCAGCTTGGTTAGCACCGGGGAGCTGTTTTTT